This note documents a single T cell receptor beta chain sequence. MiXCR, run by TCRdb on the 5' RACE reads, gives a single entry per CDR3 protein. The repertoire consists of 400,000 or so distinct CDR3 sequences, with around 20% occurring once and the leading ten covering 7.5% to 9.5%. The record originates from a study of T-cell memory formation after mild COVID-19. The length of the CDR3 is 13 residues. The V end lost 6 bases, the J end lost 8 bases, and 16 bases lay between the germline ends. Sequencing input: PBMCs or a T cell subset sorted from them (not recorded which). V and J are TRBV12-3 or TRBV12-4 and TRBJ1-2; tentative D call: TRBD1 (6 bases). This receptor was identified in an adult woman who had mild COVID-19 (a few samples of this study predate the infection). Cell type and time point are not known. The CDR3 DNA sequence: TGTGCCAGCAGCCTTGGGGACATCGGAGGCTACACCTTC. Residues: CASSLGDIGGYTF.